The 32 T cell receptor beta chains below come from one sample, sequenced in a study of T cell responses to AZD1222 COVID-19 vaccine. Some clones are missing from TCRdb's copy, which holds only in-frame ones; the method was immunoSEQ multiplex PCR. The sample includes 150,000 to 200,000 clones, around 87% of them seen just once. Material: peripheral blood, obtained 28 days after the second AZD1222 dose. Source of these receptors: an adult who received the AZD1222 COVID-19 vaccine.

The genes are TRBV10-3 and TRBJ1-1; 8 nucleotides line up with TRBD1. Germline CDR1 is ENHRY and CDR2 is SYGVKD. V was clipped by 7 bases and J by 4 bases; unmatched bases: 8. This CDR3 comprises 14 residues. The CDR3 sequence is CAIMEDRGGTEAFF. CDR3 in DNA: TGTGCCATCATGGAAGACAGGGGTGGCACTGAAGCTTTCTTT.

The chain is built from TRBV6-1 and TRBJ1-5; D is possibly TRBD1 (5 bases). Trimming cost V 3 bases and J 0 bases, with 12 bases left between them. From germline, CDR1 is MNHNS and CDR2 SASEGT. The CDR3 totals 16 residues. The CDR3 spells CASSEGQGYSNQPQHF. The CDR3 nucleotides are TGTGCCAGCAGTGAGGGGCAGGGCTATAGCAATCAGCCCCAGCATTTT.

The V gene is TRBV29-1, the J gene TRBJ2-5, with D perhaps TRBD2 (6 bases). This CDR3 contains 13 residues. The V end was cut by 4 bases, the J end by 7 bases, with 16 bases between. The V gene's germline CDR1 is SQVTM and CDR2 ANQGSEA. CDR3 residues: CSVGQGFGGTQYF. The DNA for the CDR3 is TGCAGCGTTGGTCAAGGATTCGGGGGGACCCAGTACTTC.

The rearrangement links TRBV10-2 to TRBJ2-3; unclear D gene. Trimming left V 3 bases short and J 5 bases short, with 12 bases between. CDR1 and CDR2 (germline): WSHSY, SAAADI. The CDR3 runs 14 residues. The CDR3 sequence: CASSDGWIGDTQYF. Written as DNA, the CDR3 is TGCGCCAGCAGTGACGGCTGGATTGGAGATACGCAGTATTTT.

This chain connects TRBV10-2 to TRBJ1-4; the D gene is possibly TRBD1 (5 bases). The CDR3 has 15 residues. The germline V gene has CDR1 WSHSY and CDR2 SAAADI. The germline V and J ends were trimmed by 0 bases and 8 bases, with 13 bases remaining between them. The CDR3 DNA sequence: TGCGCCAGCAGTGAGTCCGGGGGGTTAGGAGAAAAACTGTTTTTT. Protein sequence: CASSESGGLGEKLFF.

V usage is TRBV30 and J usage is TRBJ1-1; perhaps TRBD1 as D (6 bases). CDR1 is GTSNPN and CDR2 is SVGIG in the germline V gene (reference sequence). This CDR3 is built from 13 residues. The V end lost 4 bases, the J end lost 4 bases, and 13 bases lay between the germline ends. CDR3 in amino acids: CAWTSGQFTEAFF. CDR3 DNA: TGTGCCTGGACCTCAGGACAGTTCACTGAAGCTTTCTTT.

CDR3 loop: CASSLYQETQYF. CDR3 nucleotides: TGTGCCAGCAGCCTATACCAAGAGACCCAGTACTTC. The chain is built from TRBV6-2 or TRBV6-3 and TRBJ2-5; D is undetermined. The V gene's germline CDR1 is MNHEY and CDR2 SVGEGT. V dropped 6 bases and J dropped 0 bases, with 5 bases sitting between them. The CDR3 runs to 12 residues.

The chain joins TRBV3-1 (or the pseudogene TRBV3-2) to TRBJ1-1; 8 bases fit TRBD1. This CDR3 is built from 14 residues. CDR1 LGHDT and CDR2 YNNKEL come from the germline V gene (reference sequence). V shed 8 bases and J 3 bases; nucleotides not matched to a gene: 8. CDR3 DNA sequence: TGTGCCAGCTGGGACAGGTTTGGCGACACTGAAGCTTTCTTT. It encodes CASWDRFGDTEAFF.

This chain uses TRBV4-2 with TRBJ1-1; tentatively, D is TRBD1 (6 bases). The CDR3 is 14 amino acids. Germline values: CDR1 LGHNA, CDR2 YNFKEQ. The V and J ends lost 2 bases and 6 bases respectively, with 13 bases between them. The DNA of the CDR3 is TGTGCCAGCAGCCAACCGGGGGCAGGAGCTGAAGCTTTCTTT. Residues: CASSQPGAGAEAFF.

This chain links TRBV5-1 with TRBJ1-3; tentatively, D is TRBD1 (5 bases). V was pared by 4 bases and J by 0 bases, with 14 bases between. This CDR3 has 16 amino acids. CDR1 and CDR2 from the germline V gene are SGHRS and YFSETQ. The CDR3 loop reads CASSQAAQGSGNTIYF. In DNA, the CDR3 is TGCGCCAGCAGCCAAGCGGCCCAGGGCTCTGGAAACACCATATATTTT.

The chain links TRBV5-6 to TRBJ1-2; D gene unclear. CDR1 and CDR2 (germline): SGHDT, YYEEEE. V lost 2 bases to trimming and J lost 6 bases, with 14 bases between them. The CDR3 length is 14 residues. This CDR3 reads CASSFGRPFDGYTF. CDR3 in DNA: TGTGCCAGCAGCTTTGGCCGTCCGTTCGATGGCTACACCTTC.

V and J are TRBV10-3 and TRBJ2-5; 7 bases fit TRBD1. The CDR3 loop spans 14 amino acids. Germline V gene data show CDR1 as ENHRY and CDR2 as SYGVKD. The ends lost 3 bases at V and 4 bases at J; junction bases unmatched: 5. CDR3 in DNA: TGTGCCATCAGTGAAACAGGGGTTGGAGAGACCCAGTACTTC. This gives the protein CAISETGVGETQYF.

As DNA, the CDR3 is TGTGCCAGCAGCTTAGCGTCGGGGGGGTACACAGATACGCAGTATTTT. Protein sequence: CASSLASGGYTDTQYF. The V gene is TRBV7-2, the J gene TRBJ2-3, with TRBD2 identical over 8 bases. CDR3 length equals 16 residues. The V gene end was trimmed by 0 bases and the J gene end by 2 bases; junction bases not matched to a gene: 4. Germline V gene data show CDR1 as SGHTA and CDR2 as FQGNSA. Complete variable domain (other parts from reference TRBV7-2 and TRBJ2-3): GAGVSQSPSNKVTEKGKDVELRCDPISGHTALYWYRQSLGQGLEFLIYFQGNSAPDKSGLPSDRFSAERTGGSVSTLTIQRTQQEDSAVYLCASSLASGGYTDTQYFGPGTRLTVL.

The chain employs TRBV6-6 and TRBJ1-3; D gene ambiguous. Germline loops: CDR1 MNHNY, CDR2 SVGAGI (reference sequence). Between the trimmed V and J ends, which lost 5 bases and 6 bases, there was a span of 11 bases. The CDR3 spans 13 residues. The CDR3 coding sequence is TGTGCCAGCAGTCCCGGGTCCCTAAACACCATATATTTT. This sequence encodes CASSPGSLNTIYF.

This clone showed up just once. The rearrangement joins TRBV5-4 to TRBJ1-6, with 8 bases aligning to TRBD1. The CDR3 consists of 15 residues. The junction had 6 bases not matched to a gene; V was cut back by 0 bases and J by 10 bases. Germline V CDR1 and CDR2: SGHNT, YYREEE (reference sequence). The CDR3 spells CASSLGGTGVSPLHF. The CDR3 DNA sequence: TGTGCCAGCAGCTTGGGTGGGACAGGCGTATCACCCCTCCACTTT.

This clone was counted a few times. The chain employs TRBV6-5 and TRBJ1-5; D is uncertain. V lost 6 bases and J lost 4, with 16 bases in between. CDR1 is MNHEY, CDR2 SVGAGI, per germline. This CDR3 spans 15 amino acids. As DNA, the CDR3 is TGTGCCAGCAGGGAGGGCGTACTCCCGAATCAGCCCCAGCATTTT. It codes for CASREGVLPNQPQHF.

V usage is TRBV7-2 and J usage is TRBJ1-5; D is possibly TRBD1 (5 bases). Trimming stripped 1 base from V and 1 base from J, with 11 bases between. There are 16 residues in the CDR3. CDR1 SGHTA and CDR2 FQGNSA come from the germline V gene. CDR3 nucleotides: TGTGCCAGCAGCTTAGTGGGGGTGGGAAGCAATCAGCCCCAGCATTTT. This codes for CASSLVGVGSNQPQHF. Looking up the rest from reference TRBV7-2 and TRBJ1-5 gives the full variable domain: GAGVSQSPSNKVTEKGKDVELRCDPISGHTALYWYRQSLGQGLEFLIYFQGNSAPDKSGLPSDRFSAERTGGSVSTLTIQRTQQEDSAVYLCASSLVGVGSNQPQHFGDGTRLSIL.

The chain uses TRBV7-8 and TRBJ2-7, with 11 bases aligning to TRBD2. This CDR3 contains 15 residues. Losses at the gene ends were 1 base for V and 7 bases for J; bases not matched to a gene: 6. CDR1 is SGHVS and CDR2 is FQNEAQ in the germline V gene. The CDR3: CASSLVLAGGREQYF. For the CDR3, the DNA is TGTGCCAGCAGCTTAGTGCTAGCGGGGGGAAGGGAGCAGTACTTC.

This clone showed up just a few times. The chain couples TRBV7-9 to TRBJ2-1; the D is unclear. Germline V gene sequence: CDR1 SEHNR, CDR2 FQNEAQ (reference sequence). The CDR3 is made up of 12 amino acids. Trimming took 6 bases from V and 8 from J, leaving 11 bases between them. This chain's CDR3 is CASRASRDEQFF. The CDR3 DNA reads TGTGCCAGCAGAGCCAGTAGGGATGAGCAGTTCTTC.

V gene TRBV14 combines with J gene TRBJ1-2; 8 bases agree with TRBD1. With 3 bases clipped from V and 1 base from J, the junction kept 7 bases outside the gene matches. CDR3 length equals 16 residues. The germline CDR1 and CDR2 sequences are SGHDN and FVKESK. The CDR3 region is CASSQEGQAHNYGYTF. CDR3 DNA: TGTGCCAGCAGCCAGGAGGGACAGGCTCATAACTATGGCTACACCTTC.

The chain uses TRBV7-2 and TRBJ1-6; D is unresolved. With 3 bases removed from V and 8 bases from J, the gap between germline ends came to 11 bases. The CDR3 totals 14 residues. Germline V gives CDR1 SGHTA, CDR2 FQGNSA. CDR3 region: CASSLLSSYSPLHF. In nucleotides, the CDR3 is TGTGCCAGCAGCTTGTTGAGCAGTTATTCACCCCTCCACTTT.

This clone turned up a few times. This chain uses TRBV3-1 (or the pseudogene TRBV3-2) with TRBJ2-7; D unresolved. Trimming stripped 1 base from V and 7 bases from J, with 11 bases between. Germline V lookup: CDR1 LGHDT, CDR2 YNNKEL (reference sequence). There are 13 residues in the CDR3. In nucleotides, the CDR3 is TGTGCCAGCAGCCAAGCTAGTCTAGGTGAGCAGTACTTC. Amino acid sequence: CASSQASLGEQYF.

CDR3: CALGRGYEKLFF. The CDR3 coding sequence is TGTGCGCTTGGGAGGGGGTACGAAAAACTGTTTTTT. The chain links TRBV30 to TRBJ1-4; a weak D match, TRBD1 (6 bases). In germline, CDR1 is GTSNPN, CDR2 SVGIG (reference sequence). The CDR3 covers 12 residues.

CDR3 sequence reads: CASSQVDRAYTEAFF. The CDR3 DNA follows: TGCGCCAGCAGCCAAGTGGACAGGGCCTACACTGAAGCTTTCTTT. The chain uses TRBV4-3 and TRBJ1-1, with 8 positions matching TRBD1. Per germline, CDR1 LGHNA and CDR2 YSLEER. V shed 1 base and J 3 bases; nucleotides not matched to a gene: 4. The CDR3 runs to 15 residues.

This sequence joins TRBV5-1 and TRBJ1-4; D perhaps matches TRBD1 (5 bases). With 0 bases removed from V and 7 bases from J, the gap between germline ends came to 16 bases. Per germline, CDR1 SGHRS and CDR2 YFSETQ. The CDR3 sequence is 16 residues long. The CDR3 protein is CASSLAGGDGGEKLFF. The CDR3 bases are TGCGCCAGCAGCTTGGCCGGCGGGGACGGTGGTGAAAAACTGTTTTTT.

DNA for the CDR3: TGTGCCAGTAGCGTTTCCAGCGATTCACCCCTCCACTTT. Translation: CASSVSSDSPLHF. The chain links TRBV19 to TRBJ1-6; D unresolved. This CDR3 region has 13 residues. Germline V gene sequence: CDR1 LNHDA, CDR2 SQIVND (reference sequence). The V and J ends lost 6 bases and 8 bases respectively, with 11 bases between them.

The chain couples TRBV27 to TRBJ2-7; 7 positions agree with TRBD2. Germline trimming cut 5 bases from V and 2 bases from J; bases unmatched to any gene: 12. Germline values: CDR1 MNHEY, CDR2 SMNVEV (reference sequence). This CDR3 has 16 amino acids. In DNA, the CDR3 is TGTGCCAGCAGTCCGAGGGAGGGAGTCCGCCCCTACGAGCAGTACTTC. Translation gives CASSPREGVRPYEQYF.

The gene calls are TRBV27 and TRBJ1-1; D is possibly TRBD1 (5 bases). The germline CDR1 and CDR2 sequences are MNHEY and SMNVEV (reference sequence). CDR3 length equals 15 residues. V was pared by 6 bases and J by 5 bases, with 19 bases between. CDR3 sequence reads: CASRTSEGRGTEAFF. DNA of the CDR3: TGTGCCAGCAGAACGTCGGAGGGGAGAGGAACTGAAGCTTTCTTT.

The chain carries TRBV2 and TRBJ1-5; D call uncertain. Germline-derived CDR1 and CDR2 are SNHLY and FYNNEI. Trimming stripped 7 bases from V and 7 bases from J, with 14 bases between. This CDR3 contains 13 residues. The CDR3 nucleotides read TGTGCCAGCATAGGAGCGTCTAAACAGCCCCAGCATTTT. Protein sequence: CASIGASKQPQHF.

The V gene is TRBV7-2, the J gene TRBJ2-7, with D unresolved. The CDR3 has 11 amino acids. Trimming cost V 5 bases and J 4 bases, with 6 bases left between them. Germline V CDR1 and CDR2: SGHTA, FQGNSA. CDR3 amino acids: CASSLSYEQYF. As DNA, the CDR3 is TGTGCCAGCAGCCTAAGTTACGAGCAGTACTTC.

The chain is built from TRBV9 and TRBJ2-2, with D perhaps matching TRBD1 (5 bases). Trimming removed 0 bases from V and 4 bases from J, with 7 bases in between. The germline gives CDR1 SGDLS, CDR2 YYNGEE. The CDR3 is 14 amino acids. The CDR3 DNA sequence: TGTGCCAGCAGCGTAGCAGGGTCCACCGGGGAGCTGTTTTTT. Protein product: CASSVAGSTGELFF.

The chain joins TRBV7-2 to TRBJ2-3; maybe TRBD2 (5 bases). Trimming stripped 3 bases from V and 4 bases from J, with 11 bases between. The germline V gene has CDR1 SGHTA and CDR2 FQGNSA. This CDR3 contains 14 residues. In DNA, the CDR3 is TGTGCCAGCAGCTTCGCGGACTCTTCAGATACGCAGTATTTT. This codes for CASSFADSSDTQYF.